This T cell receptor beta chain was found in a study of cytomegalovirus exposure and HLA in healthy donors. Study results and caveats: In a later analysis, TCR beta V- and J-gene trimming was associated with a missense DCLRE1C variant.

The CDR3 sequence is 15 residues long. After removal of 6 bases from V and 4 bases from J, the junction contained 11 bases not matched to a gene. In germline, CDR1 is SGHVS, CDR2 FNYEAQ. A multiplex PCR was run with 60 Vbeta primers and 13 Jbeta primers. TCRdb's table, derived via immunoSEQ multiplex PCR, lists solely in-frame clones and lacks some. The repertoire holds some 160,000 clones, with more than 65% as singletons. Notes on this clone: What it binds is unknown.

The genes are TRBV7-6 and TRBJ1-2, with 7 nucleotides matching TRBD1. This clonotype was obtained from a woman aged 50 to 60 in good health and CMV-seronegative. What was sequenced was PBMCs. The CDR3 coding sequence is TGTGCCAGCAGTCAAACAGGGGAAAGGGCCTATGGCTACACCTTC. This codes for CASSQTGERAYGYTF.